This T cell receptor (beta chain) was identified in a study of cytomegalovirus exposure and HLA in healthy donors. Amplification used 60 Vbeta primers and 13 Jbeta primers. Some clones are missing from TCRdb's copy, which holds only in-frame ones; the method was immunoSEQ multiplex PCR. The sample includes approximately 190,000 clones, approximately 84% of them seen just once. Sample: PBMCs. The TCR comes from a boy aged 5-17 years in good health and CMV-seronegative.

CDR3 bases: TGTGCCAGCAGCGTTACAGCTAACTATGGCTACACCTTC. It is translated as CASSVTANYGYTF. The chain employs TRBV7-2 and TRBJ1-2; D unclear. The CDR3 is 13 residues long. Trimming pared 5 bases from V and 0 bases from J, leaving 7 bases between. The V gene's germline CDR1 is SGHTA and CDR2 FQGNSA.